Sequencing of this TCR beta chain was carried out in a study of molecular identifiers for immune sequencing clone quantification. TCRdb re-derived calls from the PCR reads in MiXCR, one entry per CDR3 protein. This sample yields more than 550,000 distinct CDR3 sequences, of which roughly 27% are seen a single time; 0.7% to 0.95% belongs to the top ten. This clonotype was counted between two and nine times. The germline CDR1 and CDR2 sequences are SGDLS and YYNGEE. This CDR3 comprises 15 residues. The V end lost 0 bases, the J end lost 0 bases, and 9 bases lay between the germline ends. The sequence was collected from a human donor in good health. Some libraries in this study had Jurkat cell RNA spiked in. This chain connects TRBV9 to TRBJ2-5, with D possibly matching TRBD2 (6 bases). The sample comprised naive CD8+ T cells from blood, with Jurkat cell RNA spiked in. Stated subset: FACS-sorted CD8+CD4-CCR7+CD45RA+ naive T cells. This CDR3 reads CASSVGGTYQETQYF. As DNA, the CDR3 is TGTGCCAGCAGCGTAGGCGGGACGTACCAAGAGACCCAGTACTTC.